These 14 T cell receptor beta chains were sequenced from one sample in a study of blood T cell repertoires in COVID-19. The method was immunoSEQ multiplex PCR; TCRdb's version includes in-frame clones alone and lacks a portion of them. The sample holds tens of thousands of clones, 88% seen once. The sequenced material came from peripheral blood. These receptors all come from a man between 65 and 85 years old with acute or convalescent COVID-19.

The CDR3 is CASSIDWGRSDTEAFF. The CDR3 DNA reads as TGTGCCAGTAGTATAGATTGGGGCAGGTCGGACACTGAAGCTTTCTTT. V and J are TRBV19 and TRBJ1-1, with D possibly matching TRBD1 (5 bases). CDR3 length: 16 residues. Germline V gene lookup returns CDR1 LNHDA and CDR2 SQIVND (reference sequence). V was clipped by 0 bases and J by 3 bases, with 14 bases between them.

V and J are TRBV10-3 and TRBJ1-6, with D hard to call. CDR1 and CDR2 (germline): ENHRY, SYGVKD. This CDR3 contains 12 residues. Trimming pared 3 bases from V and 10 bases from J, leaving 7 bases between. The CDR3 nucleotides read TGTGCCATCAGTGAAACGGGATCACCCCTCCACTTT. Translation: CAISETGSPLHF.

The J gene is TRBJ1-1, the V gene TRBV18; D remains ambiguous. V lost 3 bases and J lost 7, with 6 bases in between. Germline V gives CDR1 KGHSH, CDR2 LQKENI. This CDR3 is 11 amino acids long. The CDR3 spells CASSPEVEAFF. The CDR3 coding sequence is TGTGCCAGCTCACCTGAGGTTGAAGCTTTCTTT.

The V gene is TRBV5-1, the J gene TRBJ2-1, with D perhaps matching TRBD1 (5 bases). The CDR3 totals 15 residues. Trimming left V 5 bases short and J 6 bases short, with 18 bases between. CDR1 and CDR2 from the germline V gene are SGHRS and YFSETQ. In DNA, the CDR3 is TGCGCCAGCAGTCAGGGCCACAGTGGTCGCAATGAGCAGTTCTTC. This sequence encodes CASSQGHSGRNEQFF.

The rearrangement uses TRBV5-1 and TRBJ2-5; 7 bases are shared with TRBD1. The germline V gene encodes CDR1 SGHRS and CDR2 YFSETQ. The trim removed 4 bases at V and 3 bases at J, leaving 3 bases unmatched. This CDR3 is built from 13 residues. CDR3 in amino acids: CASSPGTEETQYF. CDR3 nucleotide sequence: TGCGCCAGCAGCCCTGGGACAGAAGAGACCCAGTACTTC.

V gene TRBV7-2 combines with J gene TRBJ2-7; perhaps TRBD2 as D (5 bases). This CDR3 contains 13 residues. CDR1 SGHTA and CDR2 FQGNSA come from the germline V gene. V was trimmed by 1 base and J by 4 bases, leaving 8 bases between them. CDR3 loop: CASSLVGEYEQYF. The CDR3 DNA is TGTGCCAGCAGCTTAGTCGGGGAATACGAGCAGTACTTC. Complete variable domain (other parts from reference TRBV7-2 and TRBJ2-7): GAGVSQSPSNKVTEKGKDVELRCDPISGHTALYWYRQSLGQGLEFLIYFQGNSAPDKSGLPSDRFSAERTGGSVSTLTIQRTQQEDSAVYLCASSLVGEYEQYFGPGTRLTVT.

The chain has TRBV12-5 and TRBJ1-4; perhaps TRBD1 as D (6 bases). The CDR3 extends over 13 amino acids. Trimming left V 3 bases short and J 13 bases short, with 15 bases between. Per the germline V gene, CDR1 is LGHNT and CDR2 is FRNRAP. CDR3 region: CASGFPGVIGLFF. The DNA of the CDR3 is TGTGCTAGTGGTTTCCCAGGGGTGATCGGACTGTTTTTT. Using reference TRBV12-5 and TRBJ1-4 for the parts outside the CDR3, the full variable domain is DARVTQTPRHKVTEMGQEVTMRCQPILGHNTVFWYRQTMMQGLELLAYFRNRAPLDDSGMPKDRFSAEMPDATLATLKIQPSEPRDSAVYFCASGFPGVIGLFFGSGTQLSVL.

The chain joins TRBV11-3 to TRBJ2-3; 7 nucleotides line up with TRBD1. The germline V gene has CDR1 SGHNT and CDR2 YENEEA. CDR3 length equals 15 residues. The trim removed 3 bases at V and 2 bases at J, leaving 5 bases unmatched. The CDR3 sequence: CASSFTGTDTDTQYF. CDR3 nucleotides: TGTGCCAGCAGCTTTACCGGGACAGACACAGATACGCAGTATTTT.

This sequence joins TRBV6-5 and TRBJ1-1, with unresolved D. Trimming pared 5 bases from V and 2 bases from J, leaving 15 bases between. The germline gives CDR1 MNHEY, CDR2 SVGAGI. The CDR3 totals 15 residues. CDR3 nucleotides: TGTGCCAGCAGTCCCAGTTTCTCTTCCAACACTGAAGCTTTCTTT. It is translated as CASSPSFSSNTEAFF.

The chain links TRBV10-3 to TRBJ2-2; 12 bases are a match to TRBD2. The germline gives CDR1 ENHRY, CDR2 SYGVKD. The CDR3 contains 15 residues. J gave up 1 base and V 10 bases, and 4 bases lay outside the gene matches. The CDR3 sequence is CATLLAGGNTGELFF. CDR3 nucleotide sequence: TGTGCCACCCTACTAGCGGGGGGGAACACCGGGGAGCTGTTTTTT.

J is TRBJ2-2 and V is TRBV6-5, with D perhaps matching TRBD2 (5 bases). Deletions cut 2 bases from V and 7 bases from J, with 8 bases between. Germline V CDR1 and CDR2: MNHEY, SVGAGI. The CDR3 consists of 13 residues. CDR3 in DNA: TGTGCCAGCAGTTACGCTAGCCACGGGGAGCTGTTTTTT. Encoded protein: CASSYASHGELFF.

The chain couples TRBV30 to TRBJ2-2; D is unclear. Germline CDR1 reads GTSNPN; CDR2 reads SVGIG (reference sequence). The CDR3 totals 13 residues. V lost 5 bases and J lost 4, with 11 bases in between. CDR3 amino acids: CAWSQLSTGELFF. The CDR3 region has the DNA TGTGCCTGGTCACAGCTGAGCACCGGGGAGCTGTTTTTT. The whole variable domain, remainder taken from reference TRBV30 and TRBJ2-2, is SQTIHQWPATLVQPVGSPLSLECTVEGTSNPNLYWYRQAAGRGLQLLFYSVGIGQISSEVPQNLSASRPQDRQFILSSKKLLLSDSGFYLCAWSQLSTGELFFGEGSRLTVL.

The chain links TRBV7-9 to TRBJ2-5; 8 bases align to TRBD1. V trimming: 5 bases; J trimming: 1 base; junction bases outside the gene matches: 9. The CDR3 consists of 16 residues. CDR1 SEHNR and CDR2 FQNEAQ come from the germline V gene (reference sequence). This CDR3 is CASSRGDRGSQETQYF. The CDR3 DNA reads TGTGCCAGCAGCCGCGGAGACAGGGGCAGCCAAGAGACCCAGTACTTC. The whole variable domain, filled in from reference TRBV7-9 and TRBJ2-5, reads DTGVSQNPRHKITKRGQNVTFRCDPISEHNRLYWYRQTLGQGPEFLTYFQNEAQLEKSRLLSDRFSAERPKGSFSTLEIQRTEQGDSAMYLCASSRGDRGSQETQYFGPGTRLLVL.

V usage is TRBV18 and J usage is TRBJ2-2, with TRBD2 matching over 12 bases. The CDR3 extends over 15 amino acids. Germline values: CDR1 KGHSH, CDR2 LQKENI. The trim removed 5 bases at V and 5 bases at J, leaving 3 bases unmatched. The CDR3 is CASSAGTSGTGELFF. CDR3 DNA sequence: TGTGCCAGCTCAGCTGGGACTAGCGGGACCGGGGAGCTGTTTTTT.